Listed below are T cell receptor beta chains from one sample, sequenced in a study of T-cell memory formation after mild COVID-19. TCRdb reprocessed the 5' RACE reads via MiXCR and lists one record per CDR3 protein. The repertoire holds about 150,000 distinct CDR3 sequences, with 14% as singletons. The source material was PBMCs or a T cell subset sorted from them (not recorded which). The receptors were gathered from an adult woman who had mild COVID-19 (a few samples of this study predate the infection). Cell type and time point are not known. Both conserved end residues are part of each CDR3. Fields, in order: J gene, clone size, D gene, V gene, CDR3 DNA, CDR3 protein. A D gene is named only where the DNA matches it firmly. For some rows the clone size is stated as once, few or many, or as a class when expanded; others skip it.

J: TRBJ2-1
size: few
D: TRBD1
V: TRBV6-6
DNA: TGTGCCAGCAGTTGGGACAGGGAGGCGACCTACAATGAGCAGTTCTTC
CDR3: CASSWDREATYNEQFF

J: TRBJ2-1
size: .
D: .
V: TRBV9
DNA: TGTGCCAGCAGCTCCAGAACTTCAGGGCGGGTGAACAATGAGCAGTTCTTC
CDR3: CASSSRTSGRVNNEQFF

J: TRBJ2-1
size: .
D: TRBD2
V: TRBV7-6
DNA: TGTGCCAGCAGCCGAACCTCCATCGGGACTAGCGGGAGGGGGGATGAGCAGTTCTTC
CDR3: CASSRTSIGTSGRGDEQFF

J: TRBJ1-4
size: few
D: .
V: TRBV11-2
DNA: TGTGCCAGCAGCGCCGGAGGCCTTGCCCTAAAACTGTTTTTT
CDR3: CASSAGGLALKLFF

J: TRBJ2-1
size: few
D: .
V: TRBV5-1
DNA: TGCGCCAGCAGCTTGCACAGGAACAATGAGCAGTTCTTC
CDR3: CASSLHRNNEQFF

J: TRBJ2-1
size: few
D: .
V: TRBV19
DNA: TGTGCCAGTAGTATATTAGGGGACTTCGACAATGAGCAGTTCTTC
CDR3: CASSILGDFDNEQFF

J: TRBJ2-1
size: .
D: .
V: TRBV12-3/TRBV12-4
DNA: TGTGCCAGCAGTCCGAAAGACGAAGTGGGCCGCAATGAGCAGTTCTTC
CDR3: CASSPKDEVGRNEQFF

J: TRBJ2-3
size: .
D: TRBD2
V: TRBV4-3
DNA: TGCGCCAGCAGCCGTATCTGGCGGGAGAAAGATACGCAGTATTTT
CDR3: CASSRIWREKDTQYF

J: TRBJ2-1
size: .
D: .
V: TRBV29-1
DNA: TGCAGCGTTGAGGCGACACACCGCTCCTACAATGAGCAGTTCTTC
CDR3: CSVEATHRSYNEQFF

J: TRBJ2-4
size: few
D: TRBD2
V: TRBV24-1
DNA: TGTGCCACCAGTGATAGTATCGGGAGGGCCAAAAACATTCAGTACTTC
CDR3: CATSDSIGRAKNIQYF

J: TRBJ2-7
size: .
D: .
V: TRBV6-2/TRBV6-3
DNA: TGTGCCAGCAGTTCAGGGGAGGGGGCTGTGCAGTACTTC
CDR3: CASSSGEGAVQYF

J: TRBJ2-7
size: .
D: .
V: TRBV28
DNA: TGTGCCAGCAGGGCGGACGGACGGGGTCCCAAGTACTTC
CDR3: CASRADGRGPKYF

J: TRBJ2-2
size: .
D: TRBD1
V: TRBV7-9
DNA: TGTGCCAGCAGCACCCATGACAGGGCCGGGGAGCTGTTTTTT
CDR3: CASSTHDRAGELFF

J: TRBJ1-5
size: .
D: .
V: TRBV15
DNA: TGTGCCACCAGCAGAGATTTCGGTAGCAATCAGCCCCAGCATTTT
CDR3: CATSRDFGSNQPQHF

J: TRBJ2-1
size: few
D: TRBD2
V: TRBV4-1
DNA: TGCGCCAGCAGACAACTAGCGGGAGTAGGCTATGAGCAGTTCTTC
CDR3: CASRQLAGVGYEQFF

J: TRBJ2-3
size: .
D: TRBD2
V: TRBV29-1
DNA: TGCAGCGTTGAAGATCAGCTAGCGGCTAGCACAGATACGCAGTATTTT
CDR3: CSVEDQLAASTDTQYF

J: TRBJ2-3
size: .
D: TRBD2
V: TRBV12-3/TRBV12-4
DNA: TGTGCCAGCAGTTTAGGGGGGACTACCATATTCACAGATACGCAGTATTTT
CDR3: CASSLGGTTIFTDTQYF

J: TRBJ1-5
size: .
D: .
V: TRBV4-1
DNA: TGCGCCAGCAGCCAAGTGGACGGAAATCAGCCCCAGCATTTT
CDR3: CASSQVDGNQPQHF

J: TRBJ2-7
size: many
D: TRBD2
V: TRBV6-2/TRBV6-3
DNA: TGTGCCAGTAGCGGGAGGGCCTACGAGCAGTACTTC
CDR3: CASSGRAYEQYF

J: TRBJ2-5
size: .
D: .
V: TRBV15
DNA: TGTGCCACAGTGGGGCAGAACCAAGAGACCCAGTACTTC
CDR3: CATVGQNQETQYF

J: TRBJ1-1
size: .
D: .
V: TRBV9
DNA: TGTGCCAGCAGCGTAAGTGTGAACACTGAAGCTTTCTTT
CDR3: CASSVSVNTEAFF

J: TRBJ1-2
size: few
D: .
V: TRBV4-3
DNA: TGCGCCAGCAGCCAAGAGGCCAGGTCCTATGGCTACACCTTC
CDR3: CASSQEARSYGYTF

J: TRBJ1-1
size: .
D: .
V: TRBV7-9
DNA: TGTGCCAGCAGCTTAATAAGTGAAGCTTTCTTT
CDR3: CASSLISEAFF

J: TRBJ2-3
size: few
D: .
V: TRBV5-6
DNA: TGTGCCAGCAGCTTTTCAGGGGCCCCCACAGATACGCAGTATTTT
CDR3: CASSFSGAPTDTQYF

J: TRBJ2-5
size: .
D: TRBD1
V: TRBV2
DNA: TGTGCCAGCGGGGACCCCGACAGGGGGGAGACCCAGTACTTC
CDR3: CASGDPDRGETQYF

J: TRBJ2-1
size: many
D: .
V: TRBV2
DNA: TGTGCCCGCGGCTCCTACAATGAGCAGTTCTTC
CDR3: CARGSYNEQFF

J: TRBJ2-1
size: few
D: TRBD1
V: TRBV5-1
DNA: TGCGCCAGCAGCTTGGAACAGGGGTTAAGCAATGAGCAGTTCTTC
CDR3: CASSLEQGLSNEQFF

J: TRBJ1-1
size: .
D: TRBD1
V: TRBV29-1
DNA: TGCAGCGGGAGACAGGGGAGCACTGAAGCTTTCTTT
CDR3: CSGRQGSTEAFF

J: TRBJ2-1
size: few
D: TRBD2
V: TRBV9
DNA: TGTGCCAGCAGCGCCCCGGGACTAGTGGCCTACAATGAGCAGTTCTTC
CDR3: CASSAPGLVAYNEQFF

J: TRBJ2-2
size: few
D: TRBD1
V: TRBV5-8
DNA: TGTGCCAGCAGCTTCAAGGGACAGATTACCGGGGAGCTGTTTTTT
CDR3: CASSFKGQITGELFF

J: TRBJ2-5
size: .
D: .
V: TRBV13
DNA: TGTGCCAGCAGGACCCAGGGAGCGCCCCAAGAGACCCAGTACTTC
CDR3: CASRTQGAPQETQYF

J: TRBJ2-1
size: many
D: TRBD2
V: TRBV2
DNA: TGTGCCAGCAGTGGCGGACTAGCGGGAGACAATGAGCAGTTCTTC
CDR3: CASSGGLAGDNEQFF

J: TRBJ1-1
size: few
D: .
V: TRBV7-4
DNA: TGTGCCAGCAGCTTAGTACAAACAGGGATGAACACTGAAGCTTTCTTT
CDR3: CASSLVQTGMNTEAFF

J: TRBJ2-3
size: few
D: .
V: TRBV6-1
DNA: TGTGCCAGCAGGACGCTAGGGGCCTACACAGATACGCAGTATTTT
CDR3: CASRTLGAYTDTQYF

J: TRBJ2-7
size: many
D: TRBD2
V: TRBV6-5
DNA: TGTGCCAGCAGTTACTCGAGAGTTTTAGCGGGGGGTTCCGAGCAGTACTTC
CDR3: CASSYSRVLAGGSEQYF

J: TRBJ2-1
size: .
D: .
V: TRBV7-3
DNA: TGTGCCAGCAGCTTAGGCCCCGACAGCAATGAGCAGTTCTTC
CDR3: CASSLGPDSNEQFF

J: TRBJ2-7
size: .
D: TRBD1
V: TRBV2
DNA: TGTGACAGCAGTGAACCCCGGGACAGGGGTGCCTACGAGCAGTACTTC
CDR3: CDSSEPRDRGAYEQYF

J: TRBJ2-3
size: .
D: TRBD2
V: TRBV10-3
DNA: TGTGCCATCAAGGAGACTAGCGGATACACAGATACGCAGTATTTT
CDR3: CAIKETSGYTDTQYF

J: TRBJ2-6
size: few
D: .
V: TRBV5-1
DNA: TGCGCCAGCAGCTTGGAGGGCACCTCTGGTGGGGCCAACGTCCTGACTTTC
CDR3: CASSLEGTSGGANVLTF

J: TRBJ2-2
size: few
D: .
V: TRBV7-6
DNA: TGTGCCAGCAGCTTAACGTCGCGGGGCCACACCGGGGAGCTGTTTTTT
CDR3: CASSLTSRGHTGELFF

J: TRBJ1-6
size: few
D: TRBD1
V: TRBV7-9
DNA: TGTGCCAGCAGCTTCACTACAGGGGGCAATTCACCCCTCCACTTT
CDR3: CASSFTTGGNSPLHF

J: TRBJ2-4
size: .
D: .
V: TRBV12-3/TRBV12-4
DNA: TGTGCCAGCAGTAAGGGACCGGCCAGCAACATTCAGTACTTC
CDR3: CASSKGPASNIQYF

J: TRBJ2-3
size: few
D: TRBD1
V: TRBV2
DNA: TGTGCCAGCAGTAAGGGGACAGGGGGCACAGATACGCAGTATTTT
CDR3: CASSKGTGGTDTQYF

J: TRBJ2-1
size: .
D: .
V: TRBV29-1
DNA: TGCAGCGGCTGGGGGCCTTACAATGAGCAGTTCTTC
CDR3: CSGWGPYNEQFF

J: TRBJ2-7
size: .
D: .
V: TRBV10-3
DNA: TGTGCCATCAGTTCCAGCCCCTACGAGCAGTACTTC
CDR3: CAISSSPYEQYF

J: TRBJ2-5
size: many
D: TRBD1
V: TRBV5-1
DNA: TGCGCCAGCAGCTCTACCCGACAGGGGAGCACAGAGACCCAGTACTTC
CDR3: CASSSTRQGSTETQYF

J: TRBJ2-1
size: .
D: .
V: TRBV5-6
DNA: TGTGCCAGCAGCTTGGGCACCAATGAGCAGTTCTTC
CDR3: CASSLGTNEQFF

J: TRBJ2-3
size: .
D: TRBD2
V: TRBV19
DNA: TGTGCCAGTAGTACGAGACCGGGACTAGCGGGTTGGGCGCAGTATTTT
CDR3: CASSTRPGLAGWAQYF

J: TRBJ2-3
size: .
D: TRBD2
V: TRBV6-5
DNA: TGTGCCAGCAGTTACTCTGGACTAGACACAGATACGCAGTATTTT
CDR3: CASSYSGLDTDTQYF

J: TRBJ2-1
size: .
D: .
V: TRBV10-3
DNA: TGTGCCATCAGTGAAGCTGGGGGATACAATGAGCAGTTCTTC
CDR3: CAISEAGGYNEQFF

J: TRBJ2-3
size: .
D: TRBD2
V: TRBV7-6
DNA: TGTGCCAGCAGCTTAGTGGGGGGGGAAGGCACGCAGTATTTT
CDR3: CASSLVGGEGTQYF

J: TRBJ2-1
size: .
D: TRBD2
V: TRBV2
DNA: TGTGCCACGGGGACTAGCGGGATCGATAGCTCCTACAATGAGCAGTTCTTC
CDR3: CATGTSGIDSSYNEQFF

J: TRBJ2-7
size: few
D: .
V: TRBV29-1
DNA: TGCAGCGTCTCCGGGAACTACGAGCAGTACTTC
CDR3: CSVSGNYEQYF

J: TRBJ2-7
size: .
D: TRBD2
V: TRBV6-6
DNA: TGTGCCAGCAGCCGGACTAGCGGGAGGTACGAGCAGTACTTC
CDR3: CASSRTSGRYEQYF